What follows is one T cell receptor beta chain and its context. The target antigen is unknown. This record comes from a study of T-cell reconstitution after alpha-beta-depleted transplantation in children. Overall study results and limits: Most T-cell counts and diversity one year after the transplant came from T cells that were newly produced.

Unique molecular identifiers were incorporated when the TCRbeta library was constructed. MiXCR, run by TCRdb on the PCR reads, gives a single entry per CDR3 protein. The sample holds approximately 630,000 distinct CDR3 sequences, around 13% seen once. CDR3 size: 19 residues. Trimming took 6 bases from V and 3 from J; bases not matched to a gene: 17. Germline V CDR1 and CDR2: DFQATT, SNEGSKA (reference sequence). This receptor was obtained from a girl aged 2 to 10 with congenital amegakaryocytic thrombocytopenia, due to receive a stem cell transplant. The chain joins TRBV20-1 to TRBJ2-5; TRBD2 matches at 15 bases. The sample in question was PBMCs, obtained before TCRalphabeta/CD19-depleted stem cell transplant. The CDR3 here is CSAESPGLAGGRVEETQYF. The CDR3 DNA sequence: TGCAGTGCCGAATCTCCGGGACTAGCGGGAGGAAGGGTTGAAGAGACCCAGTACTTC.